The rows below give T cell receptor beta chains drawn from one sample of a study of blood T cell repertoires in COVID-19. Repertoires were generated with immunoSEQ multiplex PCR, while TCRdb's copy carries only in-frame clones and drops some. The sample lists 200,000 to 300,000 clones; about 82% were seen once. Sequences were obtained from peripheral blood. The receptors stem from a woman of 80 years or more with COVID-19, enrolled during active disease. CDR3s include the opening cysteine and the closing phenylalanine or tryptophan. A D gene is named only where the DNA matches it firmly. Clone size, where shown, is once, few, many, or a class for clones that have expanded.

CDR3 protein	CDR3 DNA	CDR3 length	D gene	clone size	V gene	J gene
CASSYSGGEHYGYTF	TGTGCCAGCAGTTACTCGGGAGGGGAACACTATGGCTACACCTTC	15	.	.	TRBV6-5	TRBJ1-2
CASSPTGDTQYF	TGTGCCAGCAGCCCAACAGGAGATACGCAGTATTTT	12	.	.	TRBV11-2	TRBJ2-3
CASSQLAGGTDTQYF	TGTGCCAGCAGCCAACTCGCGGGGGGGACAGATACGCAGTATTTT	15	TRBD2	.	TRBV3-1/TRBV3-2	TRBJ2-3
CASSLDRAKNIQYF	TGTGCCAGCAGCTTAGACAGGGCCAAAAACATTCAGTACTTC	14	.	.	TRBV7-9	TRBJ2-4
CASSYSRQGANGYTF	TGTGCCAGCAGTTACTCACGACAGGGGGCGAATGGCTACACCTTC	15	TRBD1	.	TRBV6-5	TRBJ1-2
CASSPGLDRVYEKLFF	TGTGCCAGCTCACCAGGCCTGGACAGGGTATATGAAAAACTGTTTTTT	16	TRBD1	.	TRBV18	TRBJ1-4
CASSLAGDYEQYF	TGTGCCAGCAGTTTGGCGGGGGACTACGAGCAGTACTTC	13	TRBD2	.	TRBV12-3/TRBV12-4	TRBJ2-7
CASSPGIGLAGGLDEQYF	TGTGCCAGCAGCCCAGGTATAGGACTAGCGGGGGGGCTCGACGAGCAGTACTTC	18	TRBD2	once	TRBV9	TRBJ2-7
CATSPGQGLGGYTF	TGTGCCACCAGCCCGGGACAGGGTCTCGGTGGCTACACCTTC	14	TRBD1	.	TRBV24-1	TRBJ1-2
CASRGEFHEQYF	TGTGCCAGCCGCGGGGAATTCCACGAGCAGTACTTC	12	.	.	TRBV2	TRBJ2-7
CASSMGGSSYNEQFF	TGTGCCAGTAGTATGGGTGGGAGCTCCTACAATGAGCAGTTCTTC	15	.	.	TRBV19	TRBJ2-1
CASSRQPGQGYEQYF	TGTGCCAGCAGTCGTCAACCGGGACAAGGGTACGAGCAGTACTTC	15	.	.	TRBV2	TRBJ2-7
CASSYDQQGYVGQPQHF	TGTGCCAGCAGTTACGACCAGCAGGGGTATGTAGGTCAGCCCCAGCATTTT	17	.	.	TRBV6-2/TRBV6-3	TRBJ1-5
CASSSQPGGTGTKGNTIYF	TGCGCCAGCAGCTCCCAACCTGGGGGGACAGGGACGAAAGGAAACACCATATATTTT	19	TRBD1	.	TRBV5-1	TRBJ1-3
CASSPRDINYGYTF	TGTGCCAGCAGTCCCAGGGATATCAACTATGGCTACACCTTC	14	.	.	TRBV6-5	TRBJ1-2
CAWTRGLGEKLFF	TGTGCCTGGACTAGGGGGCTGGGTGAAAAACTGTTTTTT	13	TRBD1	.	TRBV30	TRBJ1-4
CASSQGQRGGNTIYF	TGCGCCAGCAGCCAAGGACAGAGGGGGGGAAACACCATATATTTT	15	.	few	TRBV4-3	TRBJ1-3
CASSVSGSYNEQFF	TGTGCCAGCAGTGTGAGTGGCTCCTACAATGAGCAGTTCTTC	14	.	.	TRBV9	TRBJ2-1
CASIKRVGQAGEKLFF	TGTGCCAGCATAAAGCGGGTGGGACAGGCGGGGGAAAAACTGTTTTTT	16	TRBD1	few	TRBV6-6	TRBJ1-4
CASSAPQGGAEAFF	TGCGCCAGCAGCGCACCACAGGGTGGGGCTGAAGCTTTCTTT	14	.	.	TRBV5-1	TRBJ1-1
CASSEAGANRDRARQPQHF	TGTGCCAGCAGTGAAGCGGGGGCTAACCGGGACAGGGCGAGGCAGCCCCAGCATTTT	19	TRBD1	few	TRBV6-1	TRBJ1-5
CASSFQTGQYNEQFF	TGTGCCAGCAGTTTCCAGACAGGACAATACAATGAGCAGTTCTTC	15	.	.	TRBV27	TRBJ2-1
CASGQGSSSTDTQYF	TGTGCCAGCGGGCAGGGGAGCTCTAGCACAGATACGCAGTATTTT	15	.	once	TRBV28	TRBJ2-3
CASSPPGGNTGSSPLHF	TGTGCCAGCTCACCACCGGGAGGGAACACAGGGTCTTCACCCCTCCACTTT	17	.	once	TRBV18	TRBJ1-6
CASSVQGAGEKLFF	TGTGCCAGCAGTGTACAGGGGGCTGGGGAAAAACTGTTTTTT	14	TRBD1	.	TRBV2	TRBJ1-4
CASSPPGTGGSYGYTF	TGTGCCAGCAGTCCCCCCGGGACAGGGGGCAGCTATGGCTACACCTTC	16	TRBD1	.	TRBV25-1	TRBJ1-2
CASSAGQGLRTPTEAFF	TGTGCCAGCAGCGCGGGACAGGGTCTGCGAACACCGACTGAAGCTTTCTTT	17	TRBD1	.	TRBV5-4	TRBJ1-1
CASTLRVSDQPQHF	TGTGCCAGCACTCTAAGAGTCTCCGATCAGCCCCAGCATTTT	14	.	.	TRBV6-6	TRBJ1-5
CASSLDPGQPLPRQYF	TGTGCCAGCAGCTTGGATCCGGGACAGCCCCTACCGAGGCAGTACTTC	16	TRBD1	.	TRBV5-6	TRBJ2-7
CASSTSGPNEKLFF	TGTGCCAGTAGCACCAGTGGCCCTAATGAAAAACTGTTTTTT	14	.	.	TRBV19	TRBJ1-4
CASSIGGARGETQYF	TGTGCCAGTAGTATAGGCGGGGCCCGAGGGGAGACCCAGTACTTC	15	.	once	TRBV19	TRBJ2-5
CASSQTVLSSGANVLTF	TGTGCCAGCAGCCAGACAGTTCTTAGCTCTGGGGCCAACGTCCTGACTTTC	17	.	.	TRBV3-1/TRBV3-2	TRBJ2-6
CASSQEARGPYGYTF	TGCGCCAGCAGCCAAGAGGCAAGGGGTCCATATGGCTACACCTTC	15	.	.	TRBV4-3	TRBJ1-2
CASSFSVSYNEQFF	TGTGCCAGCAGCTTTAGCGTCTCCTACAATGAGCAGTTCTTC	14	.	.	TRBV7-9	TRBJ2-1
CASSVQGASYNEQFF	TGTGCCAGCTCAGTTCAGGGGGCTTCCTACAATGAGCAGTTCTTC	15	TRBD1	.	TRBV18	TRBJ2-1
CAISAGLAGGPDEQYF	TGTGCCATCAGTGCAGGACTAGCGGGGGGGCCGGACGAGCAGTACTTC	16	TRBD2	.	TRBV10-3	TRBJ2-7
CASSWGDRGTEKLFF	TGTGCCAGCAGCTGGGGAGACAGGGGGACGGAAAAACTGTTTTTT	15	TRBD1	few	TRBV11-2	TRBJ1-4
CASKKDRYNEQFF	TGCGCCAGCAAGAAGGACAGGTACAATGAGCAGTTCTTC	13	TRBD1	.	TRBV10-1	TRBJ2-1
CAISESTGGNEQYF	TGTGCCATCAGTGAGTCGACAGGGGGCAACGAGCAGTACTTC	14	TRBD1	once	TRBV10-3	TRBJ2-7
CATLSSGGHYNEQFF	TGTGCCACCCTCTCTAGCGGGGGTCACTACAATGAGCAGTTCTTC	15	TRBD2	.	TRBV28	TRBJ2-1
CASSKGQGAAAYEQYF	TGTGCCAGCAGCAAAGGACAGGGGGCCGCTGCCTACGAGCAGTACTTC	16	TRBD1	few	TRBV7-6	TRBJ2-7
CASSWGLAGGRYNEQFF	TGCGCCAGCAGCTGGGGACTAGCGGGGGGAAGATACAATGAGCAGTTCTTC	17	TRBD2	.	TRBV5-1	TRBJ2-1
CASSQRQGATKAFF	TGTGCCAGCAGCCAACGACAGGGGGCCACTAAAGCTTTCTTT	14	TRBD1	.	TRBV7-9	TRBJ1-1
CASSMGGVMNTEAFF	TGCGCCAGCAGCATGGGGGGAGTCATGAACACTGAAGCTTTCTTT	15	.	.	TRBV5-1	TRBJ1-1
CASSLDSDNEQFF	TGTGCCAGCAGCTTAGATTCTGACAATGAGCAGTTCTTC	13	.	.	TRBV11-3	TRBJ2-1
CASSQSALGDLNYGYTF	TGTGCCAGCAGCCAGTCAGCGTTAGGGGATCTAAACTATGGCTACACCTTC	17	.	.	TRBV7-8	TRBJ1-2
CASSLDRDQPQHF	TGTGCCAGCTCATTGGACAGGGATCAGCCCCAGCATTTT	13	TRBD1	once	TRBV18	TRBJ1-5
CASSTGGRTEAFF	TGTGCCAGTAGTACAGGGGGACGGACTGAAGCTTTCTTT	13	TRBD1	.	TRBV19	TRBJ1-1
CSASNRAGAGELFF	TGCAGCGCTTCGAACCGGGCGGGTGCCGGGGAGCTGTTTTTT	14	.	.	TRBV29-1	TRBJ2-2
CASSRTVFTDTQYF	TGCGCCAGCAGCCGGACAGTTTTCACAGATACGCAGTATTTT	14	.	.	TRBV5-1	TRBJ2-3
CASSLAGATGSGYNEQFF	TGTGCCAGCAGCTTAGCAGGGGCGACAGGGAGCGGCTACAATGAGCAGTTCTTC	18	TRBD1	.	TRBV7-9	TRBJ2-1
CASSFSSGQWRGLNTEAFF	TGTGCCAGCAGTTTCTCCTCGGGACAGTGGAGGGGCCTGAACACTGAAGCTTTCTTT	19	TRBD1	.	TRBV28	TRBJ1-1
CATSLQGFGYTF	TGTGCCACCAGTTTACAGGGTTTTGGCTACACCTTC	12	.	once	TRBV24-1	TRBJ1-2
CASSRQGGYNEQFF	TGTGCCAGCAGCCGACAGGGGGGGTACAATGAGCAGTTCTTC	14	TRBD1	.	TRBV4-2	TRBJ2-1
CSARYTDTQYF	TGCAGTGCTAGATACACAGATACGCAGTATTTT	11	.	.	TRBV20-1	TRBJ2-3
CASSTSQGSNEQYF	TGCGCCAGCAGCACCTCACAGGGCTCCAACGAGCAGTACTTC	14	.	.	TRBV5-1	TRBJ2-7
CATQPGQGYVGEQYF	TGTGCCACACAACCGGGACAGGGGTATGTTGGCGAGCAGTACTTC	15	TRBD1	few	TRBV2	TRBJ2-7
CASSYLGALTNYGYTF	TGTGCCAGCAGTTACCTAGGCGCTCTAACGAACTATGGCTACACCTTC	16	.	.	TRBV6-5	TRBJ1-2
CASSLSGGVTDTQYF	TGTGCCAGCAGCTTATCCGGCGGGGTAACAGATACGCAGTATTTT	15	.	.	TRBV7-8	TRBJ2-3
CASSPTGGTDTQYF	TGTGCCAGCAGCCCAACAGGGGGCACAGATACGCAGTATTTT	14	TRBD1	.	TRBV7-7	TRBJ2-3